This TCR beta chain was identified in a study of OX40 agonist ivuxolimab in advanced cancers. Across the study: Those treated in dose escalation had hepatocellular carcinoma, melanoma, renal cell cancer or head and neck cancer.

Per germline, CDR1 LNHDA and CDR2 SQIVND (reference sequence). J was trimmed by 7 bases and V by 4 bases; bases with no gene match: 10. This CDR3 is built from 15 residues. Method: immunoSEQ multiplex PCR; TCRdb's copy keeps in-frame clones and lacks some. The top ten hold about 0.3% of the sample, which has some 98,000 clones, more than 75% seen once. Source: CD4+ or CD8+ T cells sorted from blood, taken in a trial of the OX40 agonist ivuxolimab. The sequence came from an adult with an advanced solid tumor such as melanoma, head and neck, liver or kidney cancer. V usage is TRBV19 and J usage is TRBJ2-1, with 7 bases fitting TRBD2. CDR3 in DNA: TGTGCCAGTAGTACCCCTTGGACTAGTCGAAATGAGCAGTTCTTC. It yields the protein CASSTPWTSRNEQFF.